This T cell receptor (beta chain) was found in a study of CD8 T cells in Susac syndrome. Patients with Susac syndrome fulfilled recently defined diagnostic criteria for definite or probable disease. A remark on this clonotype: Its antigen is unidentified.

General study results and limits: In Susac patients, clonal expansion was not detected in CD4+ cells.

The trim removed 4 bases at V and 2 bases at J, leaving 9 bases unmatched. This CDR3 is 16 amino acids long. Germline CDR1 LGHDT, CDR2 YNNKEL (reference sequence). When the RNA was reverse transcribed, random hexamers were used with an input of roughly 0.5 to 1 ug. An immunoSEQ multiplex PCR amplified TCR beta CDR3 over 54 Vbeta and 13 Jbeta. One entry per CDR3 protein, called by TCRdb with MiXCR from the immunoSEQ multiplex PCR reads. Of about 150,000 distinct CDR3 sequences detected, about 95% appear once; the ten largest clones hold approximately 0.17%. This receptor was obtained from a human donor with Susac syndrome. Sample: CD4+ T cells from PBMCs. V is TRBV3-1 and J is TRBJ2-3; 7 nucleotides align to TRBD1. The CDR3 loop is CASSLIPGQATDTQYF. CDR3 nucleotide sequence: TGTGCCAGCAGCCTCATCCCCGGACAGGCCACAGATACGCAGTATTTT.